Below are 27 T cell receptor beta chains sequenced from a single sample in a study of shared clonotypes between healthy human individuals. Sequenced by immunoSEQ multiplex PCR; TCRdb stores in-frame clones only, minus some. In the table there are 2 million to 3 million clones, 85% to 95% of which are singletons. What was sequenced was naive CD4+ T cells sorted from blood. As for subset: CD45RA+ positively selected. These TCRs come from a man aged 18 to 30 in good health.

The chain is built from TRBV28 and TRBJ2-1, with 7 bases matching TRBD1. With 6 bases clipped from V and 2 bases from J, the junction kept 13 bases outside the gene matches. This CDR3 is built from 17 residues. Germline V gene lookup returns CDR1 MDHEN and CDR2 SYDVKM. The CDR3 spells CASSFTPGTDAYNEQFF. The CDR3 DNA sequence: TGTGCCAGCAGCTTCACCCCCGGGACAGATGCCTACAATGAGCAGTTCTTC.

V and J are TRBV2 and TRBJ2-3; D is possibly TRBD1 or TRBD2 (5 bases each). Trimming stripped 2 bases from V and 8 bases from J, with 14 bases between. This CDR3 comprises 14 residues. The germline CDR1 and CDR2 sequences are SNHLY and FYNNEI. CDR3 residues: CASSEIETGTTQYF. The DNA of the CDR3 is TGTGCCAGCAGTGAAATCGAGACGGGGACTACGCAGTATTTT.

The rearrangement links TRBV2 to TRBJ1-6; no firm D call. Germline V gives CDR1 SNHLY, CDR2 FYNNEI. Between the trimmed V and J ends, which lost 6 bases and 0 bases, there was a span of 12 bases. This CDR3 contains 16 residues. In DNA form, the CDR3 reads TGTGCCAGCAGGAGGGATACTAGCTCCTATAATTCACCCCTCCACTTT. Translated, it gives CASRRDTSSYNSPLHF.

This chain links TRBV2 with TRBJ2-7; 10 bases align to TRBD2. In germline, CDR1 is SNHLY, CDR2 FYNNEI. V lost 6 bases and J lost 6; bases outside the gene matches: 11. CDR3 length: 15 amino acids. CDR3 DNA sequence: TGTGCCAGCAGCGATGAGGAACTAGCGGGAAGCGAGCAGTACTTC. This encodes CASSDEELAGSEQYF.

A note on this clone: Within the sample, other DNA sequences also encode this same CDR3. The chain carries TRBV9 and TRBJ1-3; possible D gene TRBD1, 5 bases. Germline V lookup: CDR1 SGDLS, CDR2 YYNGEE. V was cut by 0 bases and J by 2 bases, with 6 bases left in between. The CDR3 consists of 14 residues. CDR3 bases: TGTGCCAGCAGCGTAGCAGGGCCTGGAAACACCATATATTTT. Translating it yields CASSVAGPGNTIYF.

The V call is TRBV7-2, the J call TRBJ2-1; no reliable D call. Trimming left V 1 base short and J 5 bases short, with 9 bases between. Germline lookup yields CDR1 SGHTA and CDR2 FQGNSA. This CDR3 contains 14 residues. The CDR3 region is CASSLVFGNNEQFF. The CDR3 nucleotides are TGTGCCAGCAGCTTAGTTTTTGGCAACAATGAGCAGTTCTTC.

The rearrangement links TRBV6-1 to TRBJ2-5; 7 bases are shared with TRBD1. V dropped 6 bases and J dropped 4; count of bases not matched to a gene: 11. The CDR3 extends over 15 amino acids. Germline V CDR1 and CDR2: MNHNS, SASEGT. CDR3 residues: CASSAWGQLVETQYF. The CDR3 DNA reads as TGTGCCAGCAGCGCGTGGGGACAGCTAGTAGAGACCCAGTACTTC.

The J gene is TRBJ1-1, the V gene TRBV28, with D maybe TRBD1 (6 bases). The CDR3 spans 15 residues. V was shortened by 6 bases and J by 4 bases, with 18 bases between the two germline ends. The germline CDR1 and CDR2 sequences are MDHEN and SYDVKM. The CDR3 coding sequence is TGTGCCAGCAGCCACTTATGGGGGCGGATCACTGAAGCTTTCTTT. Protein sequence: CASSHLWGRITEAFF. Together with reference TRBV28 and TRBJ1-1, the CDR3 gives the full variable domain: DVKVTQSSRYLVKRTGEKVFLECVQDMDHENMFWYRQDPGLGLRLIYFSYDVKMKEKGDIPEGYSVSREKKERFSLILESASTNQTSMYLCASSHLWGRITEAFFGQGTRLTVV.

The genes are TRBV5-1 and TRBJ2-7; TRBD2 aligns across 10 bases. Unmatched junction bases numbered 22, after V lost 4 bases and J lost 0 bases. Germline assignment: CDR1 SGHRS and CDR2 YFSETQ. This CDR3 has 21 residues. DNA of the CDR3: TGCGCCAGCAGCCCCCTGGGAGCGGGAGGGCCTGTCAAAGGCGACTCCTACGAGCAGTACTTC. It is translated as CASSPLGAGGPVKGDSYEQYF.

The gene calls are TRBV5-4 and TRBJ1-4, with a weak D call TRBD1 (5 bases). V lost 4 bases and J 8 bases, leaving 12 bases between the germline ends. The V gene's germline CDR1 is SGHNT and CDR2 YYREEE (reference sequence). The CDR3 totals 13 residues. The CDR3 nucleotides are TGTGCCAGCAGCCAGGGCTCTGAAGAAAAACTGTTTTTT. This encodes CASSQGSEEKLFF.

This clone was seen just once. This CDR3 is CASGRGSLTDTQYF. CDR3 sequence (DNA): TGTGCCAGCGGGCGGGGGTCCCTCACAGATACGCAGTATTTT. This rearrangement joins TRBV4-2 to TRBJ2-3, with 7 bases matching TRBD2. CDR1 LGHNA and CDR2 YNFKEQ come from the germline V gene. With V trimmed by 8 bases and J by 2 bases, 7 bases remained unmatched. This CDR3 is built from 14 residues.

This sequence joins TRBV19 and TRBJ2-3; 14 bases agree with TRBD2. V shed 4 bases and J 3 bases; nucleotides not matched to a gene: 6. The CDR3 loop spans 17 amino acids. In germline, CDR1 is LNHDA, CDR2 SQIVND (reference sequence). CDR3 in amino acids: CASSKGTSGRGTDTQYF. The DNA of the CDR3 is TGTGCCAGTAGTAAAGGGACTAGCGGGAGAGGGACAGATACGCAGTATTTT.

This chain connects TRBV7-8 to TRBJ1-5, with a weak D call TRBD1 (5 bases). The V gene lost 8 bases and the J gene lost 0 bases, with 29 bases spanning the gap. The CDR3 length is 20 residues. Germline V CDR1 and CDR2: SGHVS, FQNEAQ. CDR3 sequence: CASSEGATAAVRYSNQPQHF. In nucleotides, the CDR3 is TGTGCCAGCTCAGAAGGGGCGACAGCAGCGGTACGTTATAGCAATCAGCCCCAGCATTTT.

The V and J genes are TRBV10-2 and TRBJ2-2; the match to TRBD2 covers 13 bases. J lost 4 bases, V lost 6 bases, and 14 bases had no gene match. This CDR3 has 19 amino acids. From germline, CDR1 is WSHSY and CDR2 SAAADI. The CDR3 protein is CASRNLNRGLAGSTGELFF. Written as DNA, the CDR3 is TGCGCCAGCAGAAACCTGAATAGGGGACTAGCGGGAAGCACCGGGGAGCTGTTTTTT.

This chain uses TRBV30 with TRBJ2-3; D is perhaps TRBD2 (7 bases). CDR1 and CDR2 from the germline V gene are GTSNPN and SVGIG (reference sequence). The V end lost 5 bases, the J end lost 1 base, and 16 bases lay between the germline ends. The CDR3 totals 15 residues. The CDR3 DNA sequence: TGTGCCTGGGGGGAGGGGGGAATGGGCACAGATACGCAGTATTTT. Translating gives CAWGEGGMGTDTQYF. The full variable domain, completed using reference TRBV30 and TRBJ2-3, is SQTIHQWPATLVQPVGSPLSLECTVEGTSNPNLYWYRQAAGRGLQLLFYSVGIGQISSEVPQNLSASRPQDRQFILSSKKLLLSDSGFYLCAWGEGGMGTDTQYFGPGTRLTVL.

V is TRBV27 and J is TRBJ2-1; maybe TRBD2 (5 bases). From germline, CDR1 is MNHEY and CDR2 SMNVEV (reference sequence). V lost 4 bases, J lost 4 bases, and 14 bases lay in between. The length of the CDR3 is 15 residues. This CDR3 reads CASSSPLRGYNEQFF. The CDR3 DNA is TGTGCCAGCAGTTCCCCCCTTCGGGGTTACAATGAGCAGTTCTTC.

On this clone itself: Different DNA sequences within this sample yield the same CDR3. The chain uses TRBV7-3 and TRBJ1-1; 7 bases agree with TRBD1. Trimming removed 0 bases from V and 1 base from J; junction bases left unmatched: 2. The CDR3 length is 15 residues. Germline CDR1 is SGHTA and CDR2 is FQGTGA. The CDR3 DNA follows: TGTGCCAGCAGCTTAACGGGGACAGCGAACACTGAAGCTTTCTTT. This codes for CASSLTGTANTEAFF.

This rearrangement joins TRBV7-2 to TRBJ2-4; 8 positions agree with TRBD1. The germline CDR1 and CDR2 sequences are SGHTA and FQGNSA. J gave up 4 bases and V 5 bases, and 4 bases lay outside the gene matches. CDR3 length: 14 amino acids. In DNA form, the CDR3 reads TGTGCCAGCAGCCCCGGACAGGGTAAAAACATTCAGTACTTC. This codes for CASSPGQGKNIQYF.

The chain couples TRBV11-2 to TRBJ2-1; D not resolved. The V gene's germline CDR1 is SGHAT and CDR2 FQNNGV. V was pared by 6 bases and J by 5 bases, with 20 bases between. CDR3 length: 16 residues. The CDR3 loop reads CASSSDWVEGNNEQFF. In nucleotides, the CDR3 is TGTGCCAGCAGTTCAGACTGGGTAGAAGGGAACAATGAGCAGTTCTTC.

J is TRBJ2-7 and V is TRBV7-8; the match to TRBD2 covers 7 bases. The V segment lost 0 bases and the J segment 4 bases; nucleotides outside the gene matches: 9. Germline V gene data show CDR1 as SGHVS and CDR2 as FQNEAQ. The CDR3 loop spans 16 amino acids. Here the CDR3 DNA reads TGTGCCAGCAGCTTAGCCGGGGGAGGGACCCTATACGAGCAGTACTTC. Amino acids: CASSLAGGGTLYEQYF.

This chain connects TRBV5-1 to TRBJ1-5; perhaps TRBD1 as D (5 bases). Per germline, CDR1 SGHRS and CDR2 YFSETQ. This CDR3 contains 16 residues. V shed 0 bases and J shed 2 bases, with 12 bases lying between them. The CDR3 DNA reads TGCGCCAGCAGCTTGGACGGGAGGGACGGCAATCAGCCCCAGCATTTT. Translating it yields CASSLDGRDGNQPQHF.

This clone was detected once. This chain links TRBV11-2 with TRBJ2-7; the D gene is possibly TRBD1 (7 bases). This CDR3 spans 16 amino acids. V was cut by 2 bases and J by 2 bases, with 16 bases left in between. Germline loops: CDR1 SGHAT, CDR2 FQNNGV. In DNA form, the CDR3 reads TGTGCCAGCAGCTTACCGACAGGGTCGGGGGCCTACGAGCAGTACTTC. Its protein product is CASSLPTGSGAYEQYF.

The chain uses TRBV6-1 and TRBJ2-3; no clear D gene. Trimming stripped 7 bases from V and 2 bases from J, with 7 bases between. The CDR3 has 12 residues. In germline, CDR1 is MNHNS, CDR2 SASEGT. The chain's CDR3 is CASTVDTDTQYF. The CDR3 DNA reads as TGTGCCAGCACTGTAGACACAGATACGCAGTATTTT.

The rearrangement links TRBV30 to TRBJ1-4; tentative D call: TRBD1 (5 bases). Germline-derived CDR1 and CDR2 are GTSNPN and SVGIG (reference sequence). V lost 2 bases and J 4 bases, leaving 17 bases between the germline ends. The CDR3 contains 16 residues. In DNA, the CDR3 is TGTGCCTGGAGTAAGGAAGCGGGGACCGTTAATGAAAAACTGTTTTTT. It codes for CAWSKEAGTVNEKLFF.

This clone was seen once. The V call is TRBV7-2, the J call TRBJ2-2; 8 nucleotides align to TRBD2. J lost 6 bases, V lost 5 bases, and 2 bases had no gene match. Looked up from germline, CDR1 is SGHTA and CDR2 is FQGNSA. This CDR3 region has 13 residues. In nucleotides, the CDR3 is TGTGCCAGCAGCCGGGAGGGCCCCGGGGAGCTGTTTTTT. This sequence encodes CASSREGPGELFF.

About this clone itself: The sample carries other DNA sequences with the same CDR3. The chain has TRBV5-6 and TRBJ2-5; TRBD2 aligns across 10 bases. After removal of 3 bases from V and 4 bases from J, the junction contained 3 bases not matched to a gene. In germline, CDR1 is SGHDT, CDR2 YYEEEE. This CDR3 is 14 amino acids long. CDR3 residues: CASSSRLAGETQYF. In nucleotides, the CDR3 is TGTGCCAGCAGCTCCCGACTAGCGGGAGAGACCCAGTACTTC. Supplemented by reference TRBV5-6 and TRBJ2-5, the full variable domain reads DAGVTQSPTHLIKTRGQQVTLRCSPKSGHDTVSWYQQALGQGPQFIFQYYEEEERQRGNFPDRFSGHQFPNYSSELNVNALLLGDSALYLCASSSRLAGETQYFGPGTRLLVL.

The chain has TRBV5-4 and TRBJ2-4; D possibly corresponds to TRBD1 (5 bases). V gave up 1 base and J gave up 3 bases, with 14 bases separating them. The length of the CDR3 is 16 residues. Germline V gene sequence: CDR1 SGHNT, CDR2 YYREEE (reference sequence). The CDR3 reads CASSLYLGVGKNIQYF. The CDR3 coding sequence is TGTGCCAGCAGCTTGTACCTAGGGGTTGGCAAAAACATTCAGTACTTC.